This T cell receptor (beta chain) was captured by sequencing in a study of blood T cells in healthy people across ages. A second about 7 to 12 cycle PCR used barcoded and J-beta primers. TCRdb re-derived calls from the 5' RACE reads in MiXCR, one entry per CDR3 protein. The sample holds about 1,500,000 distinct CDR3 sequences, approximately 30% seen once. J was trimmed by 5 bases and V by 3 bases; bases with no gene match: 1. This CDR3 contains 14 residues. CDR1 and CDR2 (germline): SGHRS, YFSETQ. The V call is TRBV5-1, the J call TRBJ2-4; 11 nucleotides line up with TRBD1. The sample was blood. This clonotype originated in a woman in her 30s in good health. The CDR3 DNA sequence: TGCGCCAGCAGCTGGACAGGGGGCGAAAACATTCAGTACTTC. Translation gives CASSWTGGENIQYF.